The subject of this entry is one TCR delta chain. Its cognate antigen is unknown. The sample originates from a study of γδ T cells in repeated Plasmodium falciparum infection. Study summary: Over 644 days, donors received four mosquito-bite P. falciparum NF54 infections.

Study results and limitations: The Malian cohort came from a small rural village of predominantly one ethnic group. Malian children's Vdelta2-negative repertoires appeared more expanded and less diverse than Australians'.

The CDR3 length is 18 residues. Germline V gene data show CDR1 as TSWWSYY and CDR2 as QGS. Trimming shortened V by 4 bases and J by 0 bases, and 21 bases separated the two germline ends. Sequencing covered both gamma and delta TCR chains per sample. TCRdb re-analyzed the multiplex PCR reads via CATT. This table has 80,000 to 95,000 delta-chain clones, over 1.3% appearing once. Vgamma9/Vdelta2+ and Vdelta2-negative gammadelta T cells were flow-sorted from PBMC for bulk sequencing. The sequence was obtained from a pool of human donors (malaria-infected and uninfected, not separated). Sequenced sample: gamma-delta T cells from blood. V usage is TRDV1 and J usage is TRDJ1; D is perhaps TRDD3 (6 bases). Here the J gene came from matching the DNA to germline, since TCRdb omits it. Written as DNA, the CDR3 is TGTGCTCTTGGGGGTTTACTAGTTGGGGGCAGTTACACCGATAAACTCATCTTT. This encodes CALGGLLVGGSYTDKLIF.